A single sample gave rise to the 29 T cell receptor beta chains below, sequenced in a study of blood T cell repertoires in COVID-19. TCRdb keeps only in-frame clones here, not all; method: immunoSEQ multiplex PCR. Of roughly 87,000 clones in the sample, more than 70% were seen once. Material for sequencing was peripheral blood. The receptors originated from a man aged 50 or older with active COVID-19.

The genes are TRBV11-3 and TRBJ1-1, with D perhaps TRBD1 (6 bases). The length of the CDR3 is 18 residues. V lost 1 base to trimming and J lost 0 bases, with 18 bases between them. Germline lookup yields CDR1 SGHNT and CDR2 YENEEA. This chain's CDR3 is CASSLGGASGALNTEAFF. In DNA, the CDR3 is TGTGCCAGCAGCTTAGGTGGCGCGTCAGGGGCCCTGAACACTGAAGCTTTCTTT.

The J gene is TRBJ2-2, the V gene TRBV6-2 or TRBV6-3; D remains unclear. The CDR3 is 14 amino acids. Germline CDR1 reads MNHEY; CDR2 reads SVGEGT. With 2 bases removed from V and 2 bases from J, the gap between germline ends came to 6 bases. CDR3 DNA: TGTGCCAGCAGTTACCCAGATAACACCGGGGAGCTGTTTTTT. This sequence encodes CASSYPDNTGELFF.

This clone was seen a single time. The chain links TRBV30 to TRBJ2-7; D is uncertain. This CDR3 spans 12 amino acids. Germline CDR1 GTSNPN, CDR2 SVGIG (reference sequence). V was trimmed by 0 bases and J by 4 bases, leaving 7 bases between them. CDR3 residues: CAWSVDRYEQYF. DNA of the CDR3: TGTGCCTGGAGTGTAGATCGGTACGAGCAGTACTTC.

The chain links TRBV19 to TRBJ2-4, with 9 bases lining up with TRBD1. The CDR3 contains 15 residues. CDR1 and CDR2 (germline): LNHDA, SQIVND (reference sequence). With V trimmed by 1 base and J by 8 bases, 6 bases remained unmatched. In DNA, the CDR3 is TGTGCCAGTAGTATAGTAACAGGGGGCATGGACATTCAGTACTTC. Its protein is CASSIVTGGMDIQYF. Full variable domain (rest looked up from reference TRBV19 and TRBJ2-4): DGGITQSPKYLFRKEGQNVTLSCEQNLNHDAMYWYRQDPGQGLRLIYYSQIVNDFQKGDIAEGYSVSREKKESFPLTVTSAQKNPTAFYLCASSIVTGGMDIQYFGAGTRLSVL.

The V call is TRBV9, the J call TRBJ1-4; perhaps TRBD1 as D (5 bases). V lost 0 bases to trimming and J lost 2 bases, with 5 bases between them. The CDR3 loop spans 14 amino acids. CDR1 is SGDLS and CDR2 is YYNGEE in the germline V gene. The DNA for the CDR3 is TGTGCCAGCAGCGTAGCAGGGACTAATGAAAAACTGTTTTTT. It encodes CASSVAGTNEKLFF.

This clone appeared a single time. This rearrangement joins TRBV5-1 to TRBJ2-3; 11 bases fit TRBD2. The CDR3 runs 17 residues. Unmatched junction bases numbered 6, after V lost 0 bases and J lost 3 bases. Germline V CDR1 and CDR2: SGHRS, YFSETQ. The CDR3 sequence is CASSLEGLAGGTDTQYF. CDR3 nucleotide sequence: TGCGCCAGCAGCTTGGAAGGGCTAGCGGGGGGTACAGATACGCAGTATTTT.

This sequence joins TRBV28 and TRBJ1-1; tentatively, D is TRBD1 (6 bases). The CDR3 has 14 residues. With 2 bases removed from V and 6 bases from J, the gap between germline ends came to 13 bases. The V gene's germline CDR1 is MDHEN and CDR2 SYDVKM. CDR3 sequence: CASSLAQGGAEAFF. In nucleotides, the CDR3 is TGTGCCAGCAGTTTAGCACAGGGTGGAGCTGAAGCTTTCTTT.

V usage is TRBV11-3 and J usage is TRBJ2-5; TRBD2 agrees at 15 bases. With 0 bases clipped from V and 0 bases from J, the junction kept 11 bases outside the gene matches. Looked up from germline, CDR1 is SGHNT and CDR2 is YENEEA. The CDR3 runs to 21 residues. CDR3 sequence reads: CASSLDFWGTSGRRHQETQYF. DNA for the CDR3: TGTGCCAGCAGCTTAGATTTTTGGGGGACTAGCGGGAGGCGCCACCAAGAGACCCAGTACTTC.

The chain uses TRBV4-3 and TRBJ2-7; no definite D call. The CDR3 sequence is 12 residues long. Germline assignment: CDR1 LGHNA and CDR2 YSLEER. The CDR3 DNA sequence: TGCGGCACTACTACAAGAAAAAACGAGCAGTACTTC. This gives the protein CGTTTRKNEQYF.

This clone has just one count. The chain uses TRBV3-1 (or the pseudogene TRBV3-2) and TRBJ2-1; a weak D match, TRBD2 (5 bases). This CDR3 is 17 amino acids long. V gave up 0 bases and J gave up 2 bases, with 14 bases separating them. Germline V gene lookup returns CDR1 LGHDT and CDR2 YNNKEL (reference sequence). CDR3 protein: CASSQDPAETPYNEQFF. The CDR3 DNA sequence: TGTGCCAGCAGCCAAGATCCAGCGGAAACTCCCTACAATGAGCAGTTCTTC.

The chain uses TRBV7-8 and TRBJ2-1; D is ambiguous. This CDR3 comprises 16 residues. V lost 0 bases and J 0 bases, leaving 9 bases between the germline ends. CDR1 is SGHVS, CDR2 FQNEAQ, per germline. The CDR3 sequence: CASSLAELSSYNEQFF. The CDR3 bases are TGTGCCAGCAGCTTAGCAGAACTGAGCTCCTACAATGAGCAGTTCTTC.

The chain has TRBV5-5 and TRBJ2-1, with 9 bases fitting TRBD2. Trimming cost V 4 bases and J 0 bases; bases outside gene matches: 8. This CDR3 contains 17 residues. Germline CDR1 is SGHKS and CDR2 is YYEKEE (reference sequence). The CDR3 coding sequence is TGTGCCAGCAGCATCGGGGGTAGCGGGGGCTCCTACAATGAGCAGTTCTTC. This codes for CASSIGGSGGSYNEQFF.

The chain uses TRBV28 and TRBJ2-1; D gene uncertain. CDR1 is MDHEN, CDR2 SYDVKM, per germline. V lost 4 bases, J lost 4 bases, and 2 bases lay in between. This CDR3 is built from 11 residues. This CDR3 is CASSSYNEQFF. The DNA for the CDR3 is TGTGCCAGCAGTTCATACAATGAGCAGTTCTTC.

The chain employs TRBV2 and TRBJ2-7; 9 bases match TRBD2. This CDR3 has 13 amino acids. V shed 8 bases, J shed 3 bases, and the junction held 5 bases outside the gene matches. Germline V gene lookup returns CDR1 SNHLY and CDR2 FYNNEI. The CDR3, as DNA: TGTGCCAGCTATGGGCGGGGGGGCTACGAGCAGTACTTC. It translates to CASYGRGGYEQYF.

This chain connects TRBV24-1 to TRBJ2-5; possibly TRBD2 for D (6 bases). The ends were cut back, 5 bases at V and 5 bases at J, with 11 bases in the middle. Germline lookup yields CDR1 KGHDR and CDR2 SFDVKD. The CDR3 is made up of 13 amino acids. The CDR3 DNA reads TGTGCCACCAGTGGGGGGGATAAGGAGACCCAGTACTTC. It yields the protein CATSGGDKETQYF.

This CDR3 reads CASTPVEGPYGYTF. CDR3 nucleotides: TGTGCCAGCACCCCGGTCGAGGGTCCCTATGGCTACACCTTC. V gene TRBV7-8 combines with J gene TRBJ1-2; no reliable D call. This CDR3 has 14 residues. Germline loops: CDR1 SGHVS, CDR2 FQNEAQ. V dropped 7 bases and J dropped 4 bases, with 16 bases sitting between them.

The chain is built from TRBV7-6 and TRBJ1-2; 8 bases fit TRBD1. Germline V gene lookup returns CDR1 SGHVS and CDR2 FNYEAQ. Trimming took 3 bases from V and 7 from J; bases not matched to a gene: 13. The CDR3 has 16 amino acids. The CDR3 region is CASSFNAGQGFGGYTF. Written as DNA, the CDR3 is TGTGCCAGCAGCTTTAACGCCGGACAGGGTTTTGGTGGCTACACCTTC.

The count of this clone is one. The genes are TRBV7-2 and TRBJ2-1, with 16 bases fitting TRBD2. Germline V lookup: CDR1 SGHTA, CDR2 FQGNSA. CDR3 length equals 16 residues. J lost 7 bases, V lost 5 bases, and 5 bases had no gene match. The CDR3 protein is CASSAGLAGGQNEQFF. In DNA, the CDR3 is TGTGCCAGCAGCGCGGGACTAGCGGGGGGGCAGAATGAGCAGTTCTTC.

The chain links TRBV19 to TRBJ1-2, with D possibly matching TRBD1 (6 bases). Trimming took 3 bases from V and 2 from J, leaving 16 bases between them. Germline-derived CDR1 and CDR2 are LNHDA and SQIVND (reference sequence). The CDR3 is made up of 16 amino acids. CDR3 nucleotides: TGTGCCAGTAGTATCACGCGGCAGGGGCCGAACTATGGCTACACCTTC. Amino acid sequence: CASSITRQGPNYGYTF.

The rearrangement uses TRBV25-1 and TRBJ1-2; 8 bases map to TRBD1. This CDR3 is built from 16 residues. Trimming cost V 5 bases and J 1 base; bases outside gene matches: 9. Germline CDR1 and CDR2: MGHDK and SYGVNS. This CDR3 is CASSPWTGRDNYGYTF. In DNA form, the CDR3 reads TGTGCCAGCAGTCCGTGGACAGGGCGGGATAACTATGGCTACACCTTC.

The chain has TRBV5-1 and TRBJ1-6; 9 bases are a match to TRBD1. Germline loops: CDR1 SGHRS, CDR2 YFSETQ. The CDR3 sequence is 16 residues long. V was clipped by 2 bases and J by 7 bases; unmatched bases: 7. This CDR3 reads CASSFAQGAGNSPLHF. For the CDR3, the DNA is TGCGCCAGCAGCTTCGCACAGGGGGCAGGGAATTCACCCCTCCACTTT.

The chain carries TRBV6-2 or TRBV6-3 and TRBJ1-6; TRBD1 is a possible D gene (5 bases). V was pared by 2 bases and J by 12 bases, with 17 bases between. Germline values: CDR1 MNHEY, CDR2 SVGEGT. The CDR3 consists of 15 residues. The CDR3 DNA is TGTGCCAGCAGTTACATGGGACCGGGAGCGGTACCCCTCCACTTT. Its protein product is CASSYMGPGAVPLHF.

J is TRBJ1-1 and V is TRBV7-2; no reliable D call. The length of the CDR3 is 15 residues. V lost 1 base and J lost 6, with 15 bases in between. Germline CDR1 and CDR2: SGHTA and FQGNSA. The CDR3, as DNA: TGTGCCAGCAGCTTAGAACGGGGAGGGATACCTGAAGCTTTCTTT. It is translated as CASSLERGGIPEAFF.

The chain combines TRBV3-1 (or the pseudogene TRBV3-2) with TRBJ2-5; D is unresolved. The CDR3 is 13 amino acids. Germline assignment: CDR1 LGHDT and CDR2 YNNKEL (reference sequence). Trimming cost V 5 bases and J 1 base, with 8 bases left between them. The CDR3 protein is CASSNTAQETQYF. The CDR3 DNA follows: TGTGCCAGCAGCAACACAGCCCAAGAGACCCAGTACTTC.

The rearrangement uses TRBV28 and TRBJ2-5, with TRBD2 identical over 7 bases. Germline V CDR1 and CDR2: MDHEN, SYDVKM. After removal of 6 bases from V and 1 base from J, the junction contained 5 bases not matched to a gene. The CDR3 sequence is 14 residues long. CDR3 sequence: CASRTGGVQETQYF. The CDR3 DNA is TGTGCCAGCAGGACTGGGGGGGTCCAAGAGACCCAGTACTTC.

V and J are TRBV19 and TRBJ2-7; D is uncertain. The CDR3 runs to 14 residues. CDR1 is LNHDA and CDR2 is SQIVND in the germline V gene (reference sequence). V lost 7 bases, J lost 0 bases, and 13 bases lay in between. The CDR3 sequence is CASIPPHPSYEQYF. The CDR3 DNA follows: TGTGCCAGTATCCCCCCACATCCCTCCTACGAGCAGTACTTC.

The genes are TRBV30 and TRBJ2-1; 11 bases agree with TRBD2. The CDR3 runs 19 residues. V shed 3 bases, J shed 0 bases, and the junction held 13 bases outside the gene matches. Per the germline V gene, CDR1 is GTSNPN and CDR2 is SVGIG (reference sequence). Written as DNA, the CDR3 is TGTGCCTGGAGCCCACAATATAGCGGGGGGGCCCGCTCCTACAATGAGCAGTTCTTC. Protein: CAWSPQYSGGARSYNEQFF.

This sequence joins TRBV27 and TRBJ1-2; TRBD1 matches at 8 bases. This CDR3 region has 15 residues. CDR1 and CDR2 (germline): MNHEY, SMNVEV (reference sequence). Trimming cost V 5 bases and J 4 bases; bases outside gene matches: 9. DNA of the CDR3: TGTGCCAGCAGTCCCCGGACAGGGACTCCCTATGGCTACACCTTC. It translates to CASSPRTGTPYGYTF.

This clone is a singleton in its sample. V usage is TRBV28 and J usage is TRBJ2-7, with TRBD1 matching 8 bases. The CDR3 totals 15 residues. Germline trimming cut 7 bases from V and 0 bases from J; bases unmatched to any gene: 8. Germline V gene sequence: CDR1 MDHEN, CDR2 SYDVKM. CDR3: CASTLTGVISYEQYF. CDR3 DNA: TGTGCCAGCACCCTGACAGGGGTCATCTCCTACGAGCAGTACTTC. Filled out from reference TRBV28 and TRBJ2-7, the complete variable domain reads DVKVTQSSRYLVKRTGEKVFLECVQDMDHENMFWYRQDPGLGLRLIYFSYDVKMKEKGDIPEGYSVSREKKERFSLILESASTNQTSMYLCASTLTGVISYEQYFGPGTRLTVT.